This T cell receptor beta chain was recovered during a study of T cells in Graves' hyperthyroidism and ophthalmopathy. RNA transcripts yielded amplified TCR beta CDR3 regions. The TCR CDR3 first-round RT-PCR relied on the HTBI primer set. In TCRdb, the multiplex PCR reads were re-called with MiXCR into one record per CDR3 protein. The sample has hundreds of thousands of distinct CDR3 sequences; more than 20% are singletons. The V gene's germline CDR1 is MDHEN and CDR2 SYDVKM. J gave up 0 bases and V 2 bases, and 8 bases lay outside the gene matches. This CDR3 region has 18 residues. Input material: blood. The receptor comes from a man aged 25-45 years with Graves' ophthalmopathy. This rearrangement joins TRBV28 to TRBJ2-2; TRBD2 matches 8 bases. CDR3 sequence (DNA): TGTGCCAGCAGTTTACTGGGACATAGCGGGGCGAACACCGGGGAGCTGTTTTTT. This translates into CASSLLGHSGANTGELFF.